The 14 T cell receptor beta chains presented below share a single source sample, sequenced in a study of cytomegalovirus exposure and HLA in healthy donors. TCRdb's copy holds only in-frame clones and misses some; the assay was immunoSEQ multiplex PCR. This table has roughly 130,000 clones, almost 90% appearing once. Material for sequencing was PBMCs. Source of these receptors: a man aged 25 to 40 in good health and CMV-seronegative.

The chain recombines TRBV6-1 with TRBJ2-7; 7 bases align to TRBD2. The germline gives CDR1 MNHNS, CDR2 SASEGT. This CDR3 comprises 14 residues. J lost 0 bases, V lost 2 bases, and 1 base had no gene match. As DNA, the CDR3 is TGTGCCAGCAGTGAACTAGCGGCCTCCTACGAGCAGTACTTC. It encodes CASSELAASYEQYF.

The rearrangement uses TRBV5-4 and TRBJ2-5, with D possibly matching TRBD2 (6 bases). The V gene lost 3 bases and the J gene lost 1 base, with 16 bases spanning the gap. CDR1 and CDR2 from the germline V gene are SGHNT and YYREEE (reference sequence). The CDR3 is 16 residues long. CDR3 DNA: TGTGCCAGCAGCTCCGCGACTAGATCGAGCCAAGAGACCCAGTACTTC. As protein: CASSSATRSSQETQYF.

The chain combines TRBV11-2 with TRBJ2-1; TRBD2 might be the D (5 bases). V lost 0 bases, J lost 5 bases, and 11 bases lay in between. The germline CDR1 and CDR2 sequences are SGHAT and FQNNGV. The CDR3 runs to 15 residues. CDR3 nucleotide sequence: TGTGCCAGCAGCTTAGACGGGCTAGCCGACAATGAGCAGTTCTTC. It yields the protein CASSLDGLADNEQFF.

The chain employs TRBV4-1 and TRBJ2-3; 7 bases agree with TRBD2. After removal of 4 bases from V and 0 bases from J, the junction contained 10 bases not matched to a gene. Per germline, CDR1 MGHRA and CDR2 YSYEKL. This CDR3 has 17 residues. CDR3 in DNA: TGCGCCAGCAGCCGGGAGGGAAGGACTATCAGCACAGATACGCAGTATTTT. Translation gives CASSREGRTISTDTQYF.

The chain couples TRBV10-3 to TRBJ1-3; the match to TRBD1 covers 9 bases. The V segment lost 0 bases and the J segment 2 bases; nucleotides outside the gene matches: 5. The CDR3 length is 17 residues. Germline CDR1 and CDR2: ENHRY and SYGVKD. The CDR3 region is CAISESRTGVTGNTIYF. The CDR3 DNA is TGTGCCATCAGTGAGTCCCGGACAGGGGTTACTGGAAACACCATATATTTT.

The chain employs TRBV4-1 and TRBJ2-5, with D possibly TRBD2 on 5 matching bases. From germline, CDR1 is MGHRA and CDR2 YSYEKL. Trimming took 4 bases from V and 4 from J, leaving 16 bases between them. The CDR3 length is 15 residues. Here the CDR3 reads CASSLTRTPSETQYF. The CDR3 bases are TGCGCCAGCAGCCTGACCCGGACTCCGTCAGAGACCCAGTACTTC.

The rearrangement links TRBV6-6 to TRBJ2-5; TRBD1 agrees at 8 bases. CDR3 length equals 14 residues. Germline-derived CDR1 and CDR2 are MNHNY and SVGAGI (reference sequence). The J segment lost 5 bases and the V segment lost 4 bases, leaving 6 bases of the junction unmatched. CDR3 loop: CASSWTGSSETQYF. The CDR3 region has the DNA TGTGCCAGCAGTTGGACAGGGTCGTCGGAGACCCAGTACTTC.

This clone was recorded once. The rearrangement uses TRBV2 and TRBJ1-1, with TRBD1 matching 8 bases. Germline lookup yields CDR1 SNHLY and CDR2 FYNNEI. Trimming removed 7 bases from V and 6 bases from J; junction bases left unmatched: 13. This CDR3 has 15 amino acids. DNA for the CDR3: TGTGCCAGCAAGTGGTTGGGACAGGAGGACCCTGAAGCTTTCTTT. Translated: CASKWLGQEDPEAFF.

CDR3 bases: TGCGCCAGCAGTGAGGGACTAGCGGGGGGACAAGAGACCCAGTACTTC. Amino acids: CASSEGLAGGQETQYF. The J gene is TRBJ2-5, the V gene TRBV10-1; the match to TRBD2 covers 14 bases. Germline V gives CDR1 WNHNN, CDR2 SYGVQD (reference sequence). Germline trimming cut 2 bases from V and 2 bases from J; bases unmatched to any gene: 1. The length of the CDR3 is 16 residues.

This clone has only a few counts. J is TRBJ2-2 and V is TRBV6-4, with a possible D match to TRBD1 (6 bases). V dropped 8 bases and J dropped 3 bases, with 16 bases sitting between them. The CDR3 is made up of 15 amino acids. Germline V gives CDR1 MRHNA, CDR2 SNTAGT. The CDR3 sequence: CASGKGHTDTGELFF. The CDR3 DNA is TGTGCCAGCGGCAAGGGACATACGGACACCGGGGAGCTGTTTTTT.

This clone appeared a single time. CDR3 DNA sequence: TGTGCCAGCAGTGGCAGGGTACCCTCCTACGAGCAGTACTTC. Residues: CASSGRVPSYEQYF. This chain uses TRBV2 with TRBJ2-7, with D perhaps matching TRBD1 (5 bases). Trimming took 4 bases from V and 0 from J, leaving 10 bases between them. This CDR3 has 14 amino acids. Germline loops: CDR1 SNHLY, CDR2 FYNNEI.

This clone has just one count. The chain couples TRBV6-5 to TRBJ1-2, with 8 positions matching TRBD1. CDR3 length equals 16 residues. CDR1 and CDR2 from the germline V gene are MNHEY and SVGAGI. V dropped 2 bases and J dropped 4; count of bases not matched to a gene: 9. Here the CDR3 DNA reads TGTGCCAGCAGTTACCCCCGAGGACAGGGACTCTATGGCTACACCTTC. Translating gives CASSYPRGQGLYGYTF.

The genes are TRBV9 and TRBJ1-1; 8 bases line up with TRBD1. The V segment lost 3 bases and the J segment 3 bases; nucleotides outside the gene matches: 19. The CDR3 covers 19 residues. The germline V gene has CDR1 SGDLS and CDR2 YYNGEE. The CDR3 DNA follows: TGTGCCAGCAGCGGTGGACCCACTCCCATGGACAGGGATGACACTGAAGCTTTCTTT. It specifies CASSGGPTPMDRDDTEAFF.

The V gene is TRBV5-6, the J gene TRBJ1-2, with D possibly TRBD1 on 5 matching bases. The CDR3 runs 15 residues. Trimming stripped 2 bases from V and 10 bases from J, with 21 bases between. Germline values: CDR1 SGHDT, CDR2 YYEEEE. DNA for the CDR3: TGTGCCAGCAGCTTTCTAAGGGATTCGGGGGTGGACTACACCTTC. Translation: CASSFLRDSGVDYTF.